A single sample is the source of the 21 T cell receptor beta chains below, sequenced in a study of blood T cell repertoires in COVID-19. Assay used: immunoSEQ multiplex PCR; TCRdb lists only in-frame clones, some missing. The sample contains some 130,000 clones, about 89% of which appear only once. The sequencing input was peripheral blood. The receptor source for this set is a woman between 65 and 79 years old with COVID-19, enrolled during active disease.

The rearrangement uses TRBV11-2 and TRBJ2-5, with D uncertain. CDR1 SGHAT and CDR2 FQNNGV come from the germline V gene. V dropped 1 base and J dropped 2 bases, with 14 bases sitting between them. The CDR3 covers 16 residues. The CDR3 region has the DNA TGTGCCAGCAGCTTAGGGCTTCTTAGAGGACAAGAGACCCAGTACTTC. Its protein is CASSLGLLRGQETQYF.

The J gene is TRBJ1-2, the V gene TRBV6-1; 8 nucleotides match TRBD1. The V gene's germline CDR1 is MNHNS and CDR2 SASEGT. J lost 8 bases, V lost 3 bases, and 14 bases had no gene match. The CDR3 totals 16 residues. The DNA for the CDR3 is TGTGCCAGCAGTGATCGAGCAGGGGGCGATTTCTGGGGCTACACCTTC. Encoded protein: CASSDRAGGDFWGYTF.

This chain connects TRBV30 to TRBJ2-7; a weak D match, TRBD2 (5 bases). The V and J ends lost 0 bases and 2 bases respectively, with 8 bases between them. Germline lookup yields CDR1 GTSNPN and CDR2 SVGIG (reference sequence). This CDR3 is 13 amino acids long. The CDR3 nucleotides read TGTGCCTGGAGTGTCCGGGGTCCCTACGAGCAGTACTTC. The encoded protein is CAWSVRGPYEQYF.

The V gene is TRBV10-3, the J gene TRBJ1-5; tentative D call: TRBD1 (5 bases). The CDR3 has 15 residues. Germline V lookup: CDR1 ENHRY, CDR2 SYGVKD. The V end lost 9 bases, the J end lost 3 bases, and 18 bases lay between the germline ends. The CDR3 spells CAMTRDFSDNQPQHF. In DNA form, the CDR3 reads TGTGCCATGACTCGGGACTTTTCCGACAATCAGCCCCAGCATTTT.

The rearrangement links TRBV7-8 to TRBJ1-3; 7 bases match TRBD1. The CDR3 consists of 16 residues. V trimming: 3 bases; J trimming: 0 bases; junction bases outside the gene matches: 5. The V gene's germline CDR1 is SGHVS and CDR2 FQNEAQ. CDR3 in amino acids: CASSFWAGGSGNTIYF. The CDR3 DNA sequence: TGTGCCAGCAGCTTTTGGGCAGGGGGCTCTGGAAACACCATATATTTT.

A single count supports this clone. The chain links TRBV7-2 to TRBJ2-7; 14 bases fit TRBD2. The CDR3 sequence is 18 residues long. V gave up 5 bases and J gave up 3 bases; unmatched junction bases: 12. Germline loops: CDR1 SGHTA, CDR2 FQGNSA. DNA of the CDR3: TGTGCCAGCAGCCCAGCCCCATGGACTAGCGGGGGGAACTACGAGCAGTACTTC. This gives the protein CASSPAPWTSGGNYEQYF.

This clone was picked up one time. The rearrangement uses TRBV9 and TRBJ2-3; TRBD2 matches 7 bases. The CDR3 spans 15 residues. Trimming removed 4 bases from V and 2 bases from J; junction bases left unmatched: 7. The germline V gene has CDR1 SGDLS and CDR2 YYNGEE. DNA for the CDR3: TGTGCCAGCAGCCAGCGGGGATTTATCACAGATACGCAGTATTTT. Protein product: CASSQRGFITDTQYF. Full variable domain (remainder filled in from reference TRBV9 and TRBJ2-3): DSGVTQTPKHLITATGQRVTLRCSPRSGDLSVYWYQQSLDQGLQFLIQYYNGEERAKGNILERFSAQQFPDLHSELNLSSLELGDSALYFCASSQRGFITDTQYFGPGTRLTVL.

In nucleotides, the CDR3 is TGCGCCAGCAGCTTCCGGGACTTCAACTACGAGCAGTACTTC. Translated: CASSFRDFNYEQYF. V is TRBV5-1 and J is TRBJ2-7, with a possible D match to TRBD2 (6 bases). CDR3 length: 14 amino acids. CDR1 is SGHRS and CDR2 is YFSETQ in the germline V gene. Trimming pared 2 bases from V and 3 bases from J, leaving 12 bases between. The entire variable domain, with the rest obtained from reference TRBV5-1 and TRBJ2-7, is as follows: KAGVTQTPRYLIKTRGQQVTLSCSPISGHRSVSWYQQTPGQGLQFLFEYFSETQRNKGNFPGRFSGRQFSNSRSEMNVSTLELGDSALYLCASSFRDFNYEQYFGPGTRLTVT.

This clone was picked up one time. This chain joins TRBV5-1 and TRBJ2-5; 9 nucleotides agree with TRBD2. CDR3 length: 16 residues. The ends lost 0 bases at V and 5 bases at J; junction bases unmatched: 8. CDR1 is SGHRS, CDR2 YFSETQ, per germline. The CDR3 reads CASSLDGGGAVETQYF. CDR3 nucleotides: TGCGCCAGCAGCTTGGACGGCGGGGGGGCCGTGGAGACCCAGTACTTC.

The chain recombines TRBV5-1 with TRBJ2-1; 9 nucleotides match TRBD2. Germline V lookup: CDR1 SGHRS, CDR2 YFSETQ. The CDR3 length is 16 residues. J gave up 7 bases and V 0 bases, and 8 bases lay outside the gene matches. CDR3 in amino acids: CASSLARLAGRNEQFF. The CDR3 coding sequence is TGCGCCAGCAGCTTGGCCAGGCTAGCGGGGAGGAATGAGCAGTTCTTC.

The rearrangement joins TRBV6-5 to TRBJ1-4; D may be TRBD1 (5 bases). Germline CDR1 is MNHEY and CDR2 is SVGAGI. Trimming left V 5 bases short and J 8 bases short, with 12 bases between. This CDR3 is built from 13 residues. The CDR3 region has the DNA TGTGCCAGCAGTCCCCGGGGGAGGGAAAAACTGTTTTTT. This codes for CASSPRGREKLFF.

The chain links TRBV7-2 to TRBJ2-7, with 8 bases identical to TRBD1. CDR1 SGHTA and CDR2 FQGNSA come from the germline V gene. The CDR3 is 15 residues long. Trimming at V came to 3 bases and at J to 2 bases, leaving 6 bases not matched to a gene. CDR3 residues: CASSFTQDRAYEQYF. CDR3 DNA: TGTGCCAGCAGCTTTACACAGGACAGGGCCTACGAGCAGTACTTC.

The chain employs TRBV25-1 and TRBJ1-2; D remains ambiguous. The CDR3 spans 16 residues. Germline CDR1 is MGHDK and CDR2 is SYGVNS. Trimming stripped 0 bases from V and 2 bases from J, with 13 bases between. The CDR3 region is CASSEYWMWENYGYTF. The CDR3 region has the DNA TGTGCCAGCAGTGAATATTGGATGTGGGAGAACTATGGCTACACCTTC.

About this clone: The DNA is left out, because the CDR3 cannot be placed on it with certainty; the CDR3 is given as TCRdb lists it. The rearrangement links TRBV5-1 to TRBJ2-7; the table names TRBD2, a call not compared with the DNA. The CDR3 length is 16 residues, termini included. The V gene's germline CDR1 is SGHRS and CDR2 YFSETQ. CDR3 residues: CASSLRFGLGSIEEYF.

The chain is built from TRBV18 and TRBJ1-2; TRBD1 might be the D (5 bases). The germline V and J ends were trimmed by 0 bases and 4 bases, with 9 bases remaining between them. CDR3 length: 14 residues. Germline-derived CDR1 and CDR2 are KGHSH and LQKENI. CDR3 in amino acids: CASSPPEGPYGYTF. The CDR3, as DNA: TGTGCCAGCTCACCACCGGAGGGGCCCTATGGCTACACCTTC.

This clone was observed a few times. CDR3 sequence: CASSLGAVGPYEQYF. CDR3 in DNA: TGTGCCAGCAGCTTGGGGGCGGTGGGGCCTTACGAGCAGTACTTC. The chain links TRBV5-4 to TRBJ2-7; weak D call: TRBD1 (5 bases). V was pared by 0 bases and J by 4 bases, with 14 bases between. CDR3 size: 15 residues. Germline CDR1 SGHNT, CDR2 YYREEE (reference sequence). Based on the CDR3 plus reference TRBV5-4 and TRBJ2-7, the full variable domain is ETGVTQSPTHLIKTRGQQVTLRCSSQSGHNTVSWYQQALGQGPQFIFQYYREEENGRGNFPPRFSGLQFPNYSSELNVNALELDDSALYLCASSLGAVGPYEQYFGPGTRLTVT.

The V call is TRBV5-4, the J call TRBJ2-7, with 11 bases that match TRBD2. V gave up 7 bases and J gave up 2 bases; unmatched junction bases: 2. The CDR3 is 13 residues long. Germline assignment: CDR1 SGHNT and CDR2 YYREEE (reference sequence). The DNA of the CDR3 is TGTGCCAGCCAACTAGCGGGGGCCTACGAGCAGTACTTC. Translated: CASQLAGAYEQYF.

The DNA of the CDR3 is TGTGCCAGCAGCCGGGGACAGGGCGAGTCTAATTCACCCCTCCACTTT. Residues: CASSRGQGESNSPLHF. This rearrangement joins TRBV11-1 to TRBJ1-6, with 9 bases aligning to TRBD1. The CDR3 runs to 16 residues. Germline assignment: CDR1 SGHAT and CDR2 FQDESV (reference sequence). The V segment lost 5 bases and the J segment 6 bases; nucleotides outside the gene matches: 8.

This chain links TRBV28 with TRBJ1-2; D is uncertain. This CDR3 is 13 amino acids long. Germline CDR1 is MDHEN and CDR2 is SYDVKM. V lost 2 bases and J 4 bases, leaving 8 bases between the germline ends. The CDR3 nucleotides are TGTGCCAGCAGTTTAGGCCGGGGCTATGGCTACACCTTC. Residues: CASSLGRGYGYTF.

The chain links TRBV6-5 to TRBJ2-7, with 9 nucleotides matching TRBD1. The CDR3 contains 12 residues. With V trimmed by 10 bases and J by 5 bases, 6 bases remained unmatched. From germline, CDR1 is MNHEY and CDR2 SVGAGI. This CDR3 is CAIGTGFHEQYF. The CDR3 DNA follows: TGTGCCATTGGGACAGGGTTCCACGAGCAGTACTTC.

The chain has TRBV6-5 and TRBJ1-5, with D uncertain. CDR3 size: 13 residues. CDR1 is MNHEY, CDR2 SVGAGI, per germline. Deletions cut 9 bases from V and 5 bases from J, with 14 bases between. DNA of the CDR3: TGTGCCAGTGGTTCTGGAGTTGATCAGCCCCAGCATTTT. Translating it yields CASGSGVDQPQHF.